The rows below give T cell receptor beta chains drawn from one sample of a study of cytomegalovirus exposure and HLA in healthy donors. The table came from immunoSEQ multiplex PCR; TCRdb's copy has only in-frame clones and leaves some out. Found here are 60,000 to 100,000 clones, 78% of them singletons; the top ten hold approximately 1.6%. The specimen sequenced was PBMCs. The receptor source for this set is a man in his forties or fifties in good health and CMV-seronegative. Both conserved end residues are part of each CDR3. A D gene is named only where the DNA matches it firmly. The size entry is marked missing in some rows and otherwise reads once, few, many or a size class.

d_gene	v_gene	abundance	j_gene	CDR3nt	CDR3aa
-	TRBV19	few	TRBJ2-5	TGTGCCAGTTGGGACACTGAGGAAGAGACCCAGTACTTC	CASWDTEEETQYF
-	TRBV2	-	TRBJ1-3	TGTGCCAGCAGGGTAGACTCTGGAAACACCATATATTTT	CASRVDSGNTIYF
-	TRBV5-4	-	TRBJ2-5	TGTGCCAGCAGCTTGGGGAGGGCCACTGGTGGGGAGACCCAGTACTTC	CASSLGRATGGETQYF
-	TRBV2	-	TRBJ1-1	TGTGCCAGCAGTGCCCCCGCCACTACAACAACTGAAGCTTTCTTT	CASSAPATTTTEAFF
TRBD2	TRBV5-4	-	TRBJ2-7	TGTGCCAGCAGCACCGGACTAGCGGAGCTCTACGAGCAGTACTTC	CASSTGLAELYEQYF
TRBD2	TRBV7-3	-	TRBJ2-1	TGTGCCAGCAGCCCCGGAGGGACTAGAGCCAATGAGCAGTTCTTC	CASSPGGTRANEQFF
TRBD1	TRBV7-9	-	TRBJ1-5	TGTGCCAGCAGCCTTGGGACAGGCATACAGCAGCCCCAGCATTTT	CASSLGTGIQQPQHF
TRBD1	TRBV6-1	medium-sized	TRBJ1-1	TGTGCCAGCAGTGCAGGGACAGCGAACACTGAAGCTTTCTTT	CASSAGTANTEAFF
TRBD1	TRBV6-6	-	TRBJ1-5	TGTGCCAGCAGTTCCGGACAGGGACACAATCAGCCCCAGCATTTT	CASSSGQGHNQPQHF
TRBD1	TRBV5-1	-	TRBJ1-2	TGCGCCAGCAGCTTTGGACAGGGCGGTGGCTACACCTTC	CASSFGQGGGYTF
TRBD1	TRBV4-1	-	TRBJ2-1	TGCGCCAGCAGCCAGCCGGGACAGGGGGCTAAGGGTGAGCAGTTCTTC	CASSQPGQGAKGEQFF
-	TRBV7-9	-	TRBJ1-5	TGTGCCAGCAGCCCGATGGGGGGACAGCCCCAGCATTTT	CASSPMGGQPQHF
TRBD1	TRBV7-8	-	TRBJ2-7	TGTGCCAGCCCTCCCGGACAGGGACTTTCCATCGCCTACGAGCAGTACTTC	CASPPGQGLSIAYEQYF
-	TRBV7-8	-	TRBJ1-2	TGTGCCAGCAGCCCGATCGTACAGACAGCCTATGGCTACACCTTC	CASSPIVQTAYGYTF
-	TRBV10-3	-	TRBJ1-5	TGTGCCATCAGTGAGGCTACAGCAGGGAGCAATCAGCCCCAGCATTTT	CAISEATAGSNQPQHF
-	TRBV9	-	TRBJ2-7	TGTGCCAGCAGCGTAGTACCCAGTAATGTCTACGAGCAGTACTTC	CASSVVPSNVYEQYF
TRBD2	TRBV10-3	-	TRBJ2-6	TGTGCCATCAGTGAGGGACTAGCGGGAGCCGGGGCCAACGTCCTGACTTTC	CAISEGLAGAGANVLTF
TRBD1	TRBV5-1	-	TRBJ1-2	TGCGCCAGCAGCTTGGCCAACAGGGGGAACTATGGCTACACCTTC	CASSLANRGNYGYTF
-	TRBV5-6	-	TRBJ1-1	TGTGCCAGCAGCTTGGGGGTCGGGGGTGACACTGAAGCTTTCTTT	CASSLGVGGDTEAFF
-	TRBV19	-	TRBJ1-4	TGTGCCAGTCGATGGGAGAATGAAAAACTGTTTTTT	CASRWENEKLFF
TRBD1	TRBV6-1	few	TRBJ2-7	TGTGCCAGCAGGTCGGGGGGACAGGGGTTCCACGAGCAGTACTTC	CASRSGGQGFHEQYF